Shown below are 9 T cell receptor beta chains from a single sample sequenced in a study of shared clonotypes between healthy human individuals. The repertoire was sequenced with immunoSEQ multiplex PCR; TCRdb's copy has only in-frame clones and lacks some. The sample consists of 650,000 to 750,000 clones, around 72% of them appearing once. The specimen sequenced was memory CD4+ T cells sorted from blood. Noted subset: CD45RA-negative fraction. These receptors were collected from a woman aged 25 to 39 in good health.

The chain couples TRBV28 to TRBJ1-3; D gene uncertain. The CDR3 length is 16 residues. The V and J ends lost 1 base and 3 bases respectively, with 13 bases between them. In germline, CDR1 is MDHEN, CDR2 SYDVKM. CDR3 coding DNA: TGTGCCAGCAGTTTATACCCGGGCTCCTTTGGAAACACCATATATTTT. Translated, it gives CASSLYPGSFGNTIYF.

The CDR3 protein is CASSPLGVSGELFF. CDR3 coding DNA: TGTGCCAGCAGCCCCCTGGGGGTATCCGGGGAGCTGTTTTTT. The rearrangement uses TRBV13 and TRBJ2-2, with D tentatively TRBD1 or TRBD2 (5 bases each). CDR3 length equals 14 residues. Between the trimmed V and J ends, which lost 5 bases and 6 bases, there was a span of 13 bases. The germline V gene has CDR1 PRHDT and CDR2 FYEKMQ (reference sequence).

The CDR3: CASSYREDSGANVLTF. CDR3 bases: TGTGCCAGCAGCTACCGGGAAGACTCTGGGGCCAACGTCCTGACTTTC. V usage is TRBV11-2 and J usage is TRBJ2-6, with D possibly TRBD2 on 5 matching bases. Trimming cost V 4 bases and J 0 bases, with 10 bases left between them. The CDR3 totals 16 residues. Per germline, CDR1 SGHAT and CDR2 FQNNGV.

A remark on this clone: Other DNA sequences in this sample translate to the same CDR3. J is TRBJ2-3 and V is TRBV6-5; 11 nucleotides line up with TRBD2. With 0 bases clipped from V and 5 bases from J, the junction kept 4 bases outside the gene matches. CDR3 length: 16 residues. Germline-derived CDR1 and CDR2 are MNHEY and SVGAGI. CDR3 in amino acids: CASSYSSGRGGDTQYF. The CDR3 DNA follows: TGTGCCAGCAGTTACTCTAGCGGGAGGGGCGGAGATACGCAGTATTTT.

This clone has only one observation. The J gene is TRBJ1-1, the V gene TRBV11-2, with 9 nucleotides matching TRBD1. CDR3 length: 15 residues. Germline assignment: CDR1 SGHAT and CDR2 FQNNGV. V trimming: 0 bases; J trimming: 4 bases; junction bases outside the gene matches: 3. This CDR3 reads CASSLELGQGTEAFF. CDR3 in DNA: TGTGCCAGCAGCTTAGAACTGGGACAGGGCACTGAAGCTTTCTTT.

V usage is TRBV11-2 and J usage is TRBJ2-5; D remains ambiguous. Trimming cost V 5 bases and J 3 bases, with 10 bases left between them. Germline V gene lookup returns CDR1 SGHAT and CDR2 FQNNGV. The CDR3 consists of 13 residues. CDR3 bases: TGTGCCAGCAGCACCCGGTTAGAAGAGACCCAGTACTTC. This codes for CASSTRLEETQYF.

The chain employs TRBV2 and TRBJ2-1; the D gene is possibly TRBD2 (6 bases). V lost 8 bases to trimming and J lost 8 bases, with 16 bases between them. This CDR3 region has 13 residues. Germline CDR1 reads SNHLY; CDR2 reads FYNNEI. This CDR3 reads CASRRENMHEQFF. CDR3 bases: TGTGCCAGCCGACGGGAGAATATGCATGAGCAGTTCTTC. Filled out from reference TRBV2 and TRBJ2-1, the complete variable domain reads EPEVTQTPSHQVTQMGQEVILRCVPISNHLYFYWYRQILGQKVEFLVSFYNNEISEKSEIFDDQFSVERPDGSNFTLKIRSTKLEDSAMYFCASRRENMHEQFFGPGTRLTVL.

The rearrangement links TRBV2 to TRBJ2-2; no reliable D call. This CDR3 has 15 amino acids. Trimming stripped 3 bases from V and 4 bases from J, with 12 bases between. Germline CDR1 reads SNHLY; CDR2 reads FYNNEI. CDR3 sequence reads: CASSDRPRGTGELFF. The CDR3 bases are TGTGCCAGCAGTGACAGGCCGCGAGGCACCGGGGAGCTGTTTTTT.

The chain uses TRBV11-2 and TRBJ2-5; 8 bases are shared with TRBD1. CDR1 and CDR2 from the germline V gene are SGHAT and FQNNGV. The V segment lost 4 bases and the J segment 5 bases; nucleotides outside the gene matches: 3. There are 13 residues in the CDR3. CDR3 in amino acids: CASSSRQGETQYF. The CDR3 coding sequence is TGTGCCAGCAGCTCCAGACAGGGGGAGACCCAGTACTTC.